This TCR beta chain appears in the sequencing data of a study of shared clonotypes between healthy human individuals. Study-wide results and caveats: Donor scarcity curtailed the genetic and exposure-history diversity represented herein. Naive subsets generally had larger estimated richness than memory subsets.

Per the germline V gene, CDR1 is SGHDT and CDR2 is YYEEEE. The CDR3 is 17 residues long. The V segment lost 4 bases and the J segment 0 bases; nucleotides outside the gene matches: 12. CD8 cells classed as naive were CD45RO-negative and positively selected for CCR7, excluding terminally differentiated effector memory CD45RA+ cells. A note on this clone: The antigen is not known.

For sorted subsets, about 200 ng DNA per replicate equaled tens of thousands of T cell genomes. Clones were read by immunoSEQ multiplex PCR, and TCRdb kept only the in-frame ones, dropping some. In the table there are about 2 million clones, about 95% of which are singletons. The sequenced sample consisted of naive CD8+ T cells sorted from blood. The TCR sequence derives from a man aged 18 to 29 in good health. V usage is TRBV5-6 and J usage is TRBJ1-1; 7 bases agree with TRBD1. The CDR3 DNA reads TGTGCCAGCAGCCCTATGAGTAGGGGACAGTTGAACACTGAAGCTTTCTTT. Translated: CASSPMSRGQLNTEAFF.